Below are 5 T cell receptor beta chains sequenced from a single sample in a study of T cell changes during pregnancy in multiple sclerosis. Sequenced by immunoSEQ multiplex PCR; TCRdb stores in-frame clones only, minus some. The table shows 50,000 to 70,000 clones, with roughly 89% occurring only once. Sequenced here: peripheral blood, sampled in the third trimester of pregnancy. The receptors originated from a female donor in good health, enrolled as a control in a pregnancy study.

The chain links TRBV28 to TRBJ1-4; no clear D gene. This CDR3 is built from 11 residues. The germline V gene has CDR1 MDHEN and CDR2 SYDVKM. With 6 bases removed from V and 4 bases from J, the gap between germline ends came to 3 bases. The CDR3 coding sequence is TGTGCCAGCAGCATTAATGAAAAACTGTTTTTT. The encoded protein is CASSINEKLFF.

V and J are TRBV5-1 and TRBJ2-7; D call uncertain. V was pared by 5 bases and J by 2 bases, with 8 bases between. Germline V lookup: CDR1 SGHRS, CDR2 YFSETQ. The CDR3 loop spans 12 amino acids. In DNA form, the CDR3 reads TGCGCCAGCAGTTCCCAGGCCTACGAGCAGTACTTC. This gives the protein CASSSQAYEQYF.

The table lists this clone with a count of one. The chain has TRBV28 and TRBJ1-1; the D is unclear. The CDR3 is 11 residues long. Germline CDR1 MDHEN, CDR2 SYDVKM. Trimming removed 8 bases at V and 9 bases at J, with 13 bases between. DNA for the CDR3: TGTGCCAGCCTATCTGGTATACAAGCTTTCTTT. Amino acids: CASLSGIQAFF.

This clone occurred once. J is TRBJ1-5 and V is TRBV5-6; D unresolved. The CDR3 sequence is 14 residues long. Germline CDR1 and CDR2: SGHDT and YYEEEE. V was cut by 3 bases and J by 0 bases, with 7 bases left in between. The CDR3 bases are TGTGCCAGCAGCTCGACACCTAGCAATCAGCCCCAGCATTTT. Protein sequence: CASSSTPSNQPQHF.

The chain employs TRBV10-3 and TRBJ2-1, with TRBD2 identical over 14 bases. The V segment lost 11 bases and the J segment 9 bases; nucleotides outside the gene matches: 6. Per germline, CDR1 ENHRY and CDR2 SYGVKD. The length of the CDR3 is 13 residues. The CDR3 protein is CASTGLAGGEQFF. In nucleotides, the CDR3 is TGTGCCTCCACAGGACTAGCGGGAGGTGAGCAGTTCTTC.